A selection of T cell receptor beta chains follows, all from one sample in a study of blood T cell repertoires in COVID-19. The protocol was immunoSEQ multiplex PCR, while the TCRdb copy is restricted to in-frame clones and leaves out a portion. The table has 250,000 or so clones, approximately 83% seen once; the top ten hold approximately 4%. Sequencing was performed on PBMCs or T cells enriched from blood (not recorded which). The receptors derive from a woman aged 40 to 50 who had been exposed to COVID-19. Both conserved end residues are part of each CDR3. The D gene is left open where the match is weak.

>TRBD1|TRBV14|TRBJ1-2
CASSQGDRVNGYTF
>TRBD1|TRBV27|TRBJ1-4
CASSFGGQGNEKLFF
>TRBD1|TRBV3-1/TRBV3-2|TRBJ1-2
CASSQGQGAGGYTF
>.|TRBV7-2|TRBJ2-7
CASSKEQTVQYF
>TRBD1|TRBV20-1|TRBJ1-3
CSASGTGGAGNTIYF
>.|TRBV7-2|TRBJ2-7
CASSLEGTPRVAREQYF
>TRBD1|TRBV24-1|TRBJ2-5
CATSDPRSGGATQYF
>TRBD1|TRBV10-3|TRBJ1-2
CAISDDRDYGYTF
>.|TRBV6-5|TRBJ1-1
CASRPLRTLNTEAFF
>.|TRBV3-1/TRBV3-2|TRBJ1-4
CASSQEGAANEKLFF
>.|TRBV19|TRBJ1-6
CASPLDGPLHF
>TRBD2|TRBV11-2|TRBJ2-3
CATRAGASTDTQYF
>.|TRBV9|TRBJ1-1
CASSVGGTEAFF
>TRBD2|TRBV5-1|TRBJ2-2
CASSSGLYNTGELFF
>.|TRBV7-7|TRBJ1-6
CASSSDGDSPLHF
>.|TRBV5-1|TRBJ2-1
CASSLVPGVIDEQFF
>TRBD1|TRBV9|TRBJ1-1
CASSVDRGQLGTEAFF
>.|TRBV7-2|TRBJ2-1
CASSIWGQGGKEQFF
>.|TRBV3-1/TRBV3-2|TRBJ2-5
CASSQELRTQYF
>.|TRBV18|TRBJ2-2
CASSPVGGSNTGELFF
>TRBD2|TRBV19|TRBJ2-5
CASSIGRGVGGETQYF
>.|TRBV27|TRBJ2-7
CASSLRAWTAYEQYF
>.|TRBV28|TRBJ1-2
CASSPSGGRNYGYTF
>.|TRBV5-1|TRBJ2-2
CASSLDRAAGELFF
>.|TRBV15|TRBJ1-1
CATSRGPAEAFF
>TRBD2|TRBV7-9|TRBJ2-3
CASSPLYERGGPRTDTQYF
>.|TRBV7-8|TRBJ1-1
CASSLASRGGSFTEAFF
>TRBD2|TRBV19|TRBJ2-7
CASSVLAGAAYEQYF
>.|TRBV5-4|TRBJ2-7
CASSSSEAYEQYF
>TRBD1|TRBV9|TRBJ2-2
CASSATGTATLNTGELFF
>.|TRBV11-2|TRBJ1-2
CASSQDNAYGYTF
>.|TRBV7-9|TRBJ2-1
CASSLDTGYNEQFF
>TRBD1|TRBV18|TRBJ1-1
CASSPGQGWRAEAFF
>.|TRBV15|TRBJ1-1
CATSRDKGRGNTEAFF
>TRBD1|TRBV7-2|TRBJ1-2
CASSRGQGGNYGYTF
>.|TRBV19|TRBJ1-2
CASSTREGGYTF
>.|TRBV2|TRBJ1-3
CASGLRSARGGNTIYF
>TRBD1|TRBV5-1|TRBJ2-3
CASSPDREGGTDTQYF
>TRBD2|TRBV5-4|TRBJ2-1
CASSPEGLAGYNEQFF
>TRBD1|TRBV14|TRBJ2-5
CASSQGQGNIGTQYF
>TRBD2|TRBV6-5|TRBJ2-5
CASITSGGQETQYF
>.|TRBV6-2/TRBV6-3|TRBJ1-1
CASSSLTVMNTEAFF
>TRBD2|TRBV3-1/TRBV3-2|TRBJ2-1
CASSHSAGGKSSSYNEQFF